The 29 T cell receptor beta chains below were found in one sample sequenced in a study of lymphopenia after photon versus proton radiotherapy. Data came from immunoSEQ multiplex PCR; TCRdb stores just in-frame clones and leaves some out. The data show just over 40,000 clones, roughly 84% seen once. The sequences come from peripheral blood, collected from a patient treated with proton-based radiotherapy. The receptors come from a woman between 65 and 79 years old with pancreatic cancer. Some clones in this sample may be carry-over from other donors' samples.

The CDR3 sequence is CASSPTADGGGNTIYF. CDR3 sequence (DNA): TGTGCCAGCAGCCCCACCGCGGATGGGGGAGGAAACACCATATATTTT. The chain carries TRBV9 and TRBJ1-3; D may be TRBD1 (5 bases). CDR3 length equals 16 residues. V was cut by 4 bases and J by 4 bases, with 18 bases left in between. The germline V gene encodes CDR1 SGDLS and CDR2 YYNGEE.

In DNA, the CDR3 is TGTGCCAGCAGTCACACTGAAGCTTTCTTT. Its translation is CASSHTEAFF. The chain uses TRBV25-1 and TRBJ1-1; D is undetermined. The CDR3 has 10 amino acids. The germline CDR1 and CDR2 sequences are MGHDK and SYGVNS. V lost 5 bases to trimming and J lost 3 bases, with 1 base between them.

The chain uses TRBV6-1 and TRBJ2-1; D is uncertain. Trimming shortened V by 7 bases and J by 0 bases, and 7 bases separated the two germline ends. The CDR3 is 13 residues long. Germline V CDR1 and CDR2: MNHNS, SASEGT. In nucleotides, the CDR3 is TGTGCCAGCAATCCGGGCTCCTACAATGAGCAGTTCTTC. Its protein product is CASNPGSYNEQFF.

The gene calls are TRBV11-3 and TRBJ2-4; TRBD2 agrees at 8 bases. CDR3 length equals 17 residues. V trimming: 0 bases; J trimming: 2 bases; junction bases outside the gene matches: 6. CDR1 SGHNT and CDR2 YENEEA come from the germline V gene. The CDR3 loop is CASSLDSSGSTKNIQYF. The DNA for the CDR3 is TGTGCCAGCAGCTTAGATTCCAGCGGGAGTACCAAAAACATTCAGTACTTC.

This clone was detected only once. The CDR3 coding sequence is TGTGCCAGCAGTGCGACAGAATCGGGGGGCTACACCTTC. It encodes CASSATESGGYTF. This rearrangement joins TRBV27 to TRBJ1-2, with D possibly TRBD1 on 5 matching bases. Germline lookup yields CDR1 MNHEY and CDR2 SMNVEV (reference sequence). The CDR3 has 13 residues. Trimming took off 5 bases at V and 8 bases at J, with 15 bases between the two ends.

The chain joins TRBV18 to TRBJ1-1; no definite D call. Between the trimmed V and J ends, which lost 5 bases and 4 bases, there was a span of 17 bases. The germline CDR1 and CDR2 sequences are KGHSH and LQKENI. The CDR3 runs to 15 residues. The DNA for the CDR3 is TGTGCCAGCTCAAGAATACACGGAGAGGGCACTGAAGCTTTCTTT. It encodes CASSRIHGEGTEAFF.

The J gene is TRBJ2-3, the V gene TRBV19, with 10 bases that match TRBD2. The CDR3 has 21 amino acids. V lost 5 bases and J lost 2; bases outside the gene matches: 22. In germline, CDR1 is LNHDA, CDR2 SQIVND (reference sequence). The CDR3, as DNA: TGTGCCAGTAGTCCCTCCAAAACCAGCCTTACTAGCGGGGATTACACAGATACGCAGTATTTT. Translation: CASSPSKTSLTSGDYTDTQYF.

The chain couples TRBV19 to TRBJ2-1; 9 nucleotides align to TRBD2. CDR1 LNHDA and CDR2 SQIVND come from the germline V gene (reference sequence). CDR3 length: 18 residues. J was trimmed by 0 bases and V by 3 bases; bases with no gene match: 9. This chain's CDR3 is CASSMFLAGWSSYNEQFF. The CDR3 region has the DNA TGTGCCAGTAGTATGTTTCTAGCGGGATGGAGCTCCTACAATGAGCAGTTCTTC.

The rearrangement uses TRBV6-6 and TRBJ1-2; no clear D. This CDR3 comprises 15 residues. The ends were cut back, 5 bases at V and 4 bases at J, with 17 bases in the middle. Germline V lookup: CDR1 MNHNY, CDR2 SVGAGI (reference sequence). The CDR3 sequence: CASSGPLGSGYGYTF. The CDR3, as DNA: TGTGCCAGCAGTGGGCCCCTTGGCTCGGGCTATGGCTACACCTTC.

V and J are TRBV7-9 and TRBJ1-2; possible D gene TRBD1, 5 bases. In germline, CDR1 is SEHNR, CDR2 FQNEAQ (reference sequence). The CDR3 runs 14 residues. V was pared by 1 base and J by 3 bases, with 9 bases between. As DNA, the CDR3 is TGTGCCAGCAGCTTAGGAGCAGGGTACTATGGCTACACCTTC. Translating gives CASSLGAGYYGYTF.

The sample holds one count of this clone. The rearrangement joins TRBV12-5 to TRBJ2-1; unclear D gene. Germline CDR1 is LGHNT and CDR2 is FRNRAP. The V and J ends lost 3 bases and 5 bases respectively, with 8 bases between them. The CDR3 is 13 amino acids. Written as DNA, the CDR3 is TGTGCTAGTGGTTTAATAGGGAACAATGAGCAGTTCTTC. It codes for CASGLIGNNEQFF. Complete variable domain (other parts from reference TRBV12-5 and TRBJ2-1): DARVTQTPRHKVTEMGQEVTMRCQPILGHNTVFWYRQTMMQGLELLAYFRNRAPLDDSGMPKDRFSAEMPDATLATLKIQPSEPRDSAVYFCASGLIGNNEQFFGPGTRLTVL.

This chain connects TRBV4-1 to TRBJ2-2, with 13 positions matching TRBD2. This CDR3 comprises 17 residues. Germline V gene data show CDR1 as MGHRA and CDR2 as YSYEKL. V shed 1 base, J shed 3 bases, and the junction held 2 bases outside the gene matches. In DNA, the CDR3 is TGCGCCAGCAGCCAAGCACTAGCGGGAGGGTACACCGGGGAGCTGTTTTTT. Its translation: CASSQALAGGYTGELFF.

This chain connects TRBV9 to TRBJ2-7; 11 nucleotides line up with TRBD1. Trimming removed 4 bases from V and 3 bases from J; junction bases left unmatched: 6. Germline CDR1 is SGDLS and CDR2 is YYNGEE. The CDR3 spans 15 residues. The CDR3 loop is CASSPRDRGGYEQYF. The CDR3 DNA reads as TGTGCCAGCAGCCCGAGGGACAGGGGGGGCTACGAGCAGTACTTC.

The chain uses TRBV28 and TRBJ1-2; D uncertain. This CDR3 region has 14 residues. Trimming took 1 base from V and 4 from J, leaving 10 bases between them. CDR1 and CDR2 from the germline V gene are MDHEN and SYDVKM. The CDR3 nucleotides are TGTGCCAGCAGTTTATCGGTCAGCTTCTATGGCTACACCTTC. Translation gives CASSLSVSFYGYTF.

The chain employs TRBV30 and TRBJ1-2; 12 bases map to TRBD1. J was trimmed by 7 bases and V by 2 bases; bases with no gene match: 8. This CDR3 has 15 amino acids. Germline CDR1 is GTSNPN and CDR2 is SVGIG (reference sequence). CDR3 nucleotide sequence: TGTGCCTGGAGTCCTCGGGGGGACAGGGGGCTTGGCTACACCTTC. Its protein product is CAWSPRGDRGLGYTF.

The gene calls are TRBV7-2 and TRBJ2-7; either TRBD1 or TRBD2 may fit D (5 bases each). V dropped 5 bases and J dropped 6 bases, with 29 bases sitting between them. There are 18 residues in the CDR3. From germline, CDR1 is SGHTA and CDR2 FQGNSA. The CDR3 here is CASSPNSRDARALSEQYF. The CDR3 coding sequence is TGTGCCAGCAGCCCTAATTCCCGGGACGCCCGAGCCTTATCCGAGCAGTACTTC.

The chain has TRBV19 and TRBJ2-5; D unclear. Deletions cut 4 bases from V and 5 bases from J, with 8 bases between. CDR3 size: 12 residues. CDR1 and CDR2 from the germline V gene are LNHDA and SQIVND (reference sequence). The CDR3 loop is CASSKTEETQYF. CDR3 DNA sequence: TGTGCCAGTAGTAAGACGGAGGAGACCCAGTACTTC.

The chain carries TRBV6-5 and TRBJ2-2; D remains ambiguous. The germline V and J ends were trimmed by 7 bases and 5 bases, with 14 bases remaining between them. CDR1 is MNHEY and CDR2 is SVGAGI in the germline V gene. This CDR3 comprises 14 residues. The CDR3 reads CASTRAPETGELFF. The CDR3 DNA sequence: TGTGCCAGCACTAGGGCGCCGGAGACCGGGGAGCTGTTTTTT.

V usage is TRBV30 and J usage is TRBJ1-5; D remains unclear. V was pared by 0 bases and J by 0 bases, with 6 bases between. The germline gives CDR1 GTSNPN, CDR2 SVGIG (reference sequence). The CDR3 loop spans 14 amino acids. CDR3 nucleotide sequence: TGTGCCTGGAGTGTACAAGTTAGCAATCAGCCCCAGCATTTT. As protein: CAWSVQVSNQPQHF.

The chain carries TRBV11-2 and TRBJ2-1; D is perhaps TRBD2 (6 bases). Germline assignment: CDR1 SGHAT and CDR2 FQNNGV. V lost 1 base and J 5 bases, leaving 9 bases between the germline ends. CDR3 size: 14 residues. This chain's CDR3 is CASSLGGAHNEQFF. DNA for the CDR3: TGTGCCAGCAGCTTAGGCGGGGCCCACAATGAGCAGTTCTTC.

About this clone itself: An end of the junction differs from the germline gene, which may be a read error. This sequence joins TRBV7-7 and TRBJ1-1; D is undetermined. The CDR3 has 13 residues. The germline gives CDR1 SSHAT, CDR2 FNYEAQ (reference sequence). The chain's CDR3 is CASSLGPNAEAFF. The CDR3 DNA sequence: TGTGCTAGCAGCTTAGGGCCGAACGCTGAAGCTTTCTTT.

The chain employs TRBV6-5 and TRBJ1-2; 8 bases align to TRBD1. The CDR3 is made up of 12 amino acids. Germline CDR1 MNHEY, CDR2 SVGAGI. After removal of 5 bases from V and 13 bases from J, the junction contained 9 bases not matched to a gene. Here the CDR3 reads CASSPRTGSSTF. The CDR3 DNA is TGTGCCAGCAGTCCTCGGACAGGGAGTAGCACCTTC.

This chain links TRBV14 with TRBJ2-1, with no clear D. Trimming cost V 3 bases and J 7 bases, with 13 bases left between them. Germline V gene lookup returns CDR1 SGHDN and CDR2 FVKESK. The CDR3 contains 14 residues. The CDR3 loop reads CASSHGRGTNEQFF. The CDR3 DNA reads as TGTGCCAGCAGCCATGGGCGCGGTACGAATGAGCAGTTCTTC.

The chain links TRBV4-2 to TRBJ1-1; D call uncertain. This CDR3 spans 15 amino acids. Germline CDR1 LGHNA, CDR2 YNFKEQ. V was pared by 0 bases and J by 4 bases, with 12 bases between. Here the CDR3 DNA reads TGTGCCAGCAGCCAAGATGAAGGAGTAGGCACTGAAGCTTTCTTT. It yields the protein CASSQDEGVGTEAFF.

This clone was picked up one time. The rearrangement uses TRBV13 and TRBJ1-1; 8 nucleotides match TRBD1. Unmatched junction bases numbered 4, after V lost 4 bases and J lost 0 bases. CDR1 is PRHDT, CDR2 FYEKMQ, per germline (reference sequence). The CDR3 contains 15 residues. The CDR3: CASSSGGPMNTEAFF. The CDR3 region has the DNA TGTGCCAGCAGCTCAGGGGGCCCTATGAACACTGAAGCTTTCTTT. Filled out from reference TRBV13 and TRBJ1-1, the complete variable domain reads AAGVIQSPRHLIKEKRETATLKCYPIPRHDTVYWYQQGPGQDPQFLISFYEKMQSDKGSIPDRFSAQQFSDYHSELNMSSLELGDSALYFCASSSGGPMNTEAFFGQGTRLTVV.

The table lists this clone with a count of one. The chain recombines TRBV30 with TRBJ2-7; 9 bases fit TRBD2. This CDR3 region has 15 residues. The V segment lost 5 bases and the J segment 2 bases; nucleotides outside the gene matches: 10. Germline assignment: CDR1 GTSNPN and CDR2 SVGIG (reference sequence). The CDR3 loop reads CAWSRGASGTYEQYF. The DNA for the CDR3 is TGTGCCTGGTCACGCGGGGCTAGCGGGACCTACGAGCAGTACTTC.

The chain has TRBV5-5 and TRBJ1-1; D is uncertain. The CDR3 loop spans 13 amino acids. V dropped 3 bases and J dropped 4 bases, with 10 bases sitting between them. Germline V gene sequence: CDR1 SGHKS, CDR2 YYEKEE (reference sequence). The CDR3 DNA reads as TGTGCCAGCAGCTGGGCCGGCCGCACTGAAGCTTTCTTT. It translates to CASSWAGRTEAFF.

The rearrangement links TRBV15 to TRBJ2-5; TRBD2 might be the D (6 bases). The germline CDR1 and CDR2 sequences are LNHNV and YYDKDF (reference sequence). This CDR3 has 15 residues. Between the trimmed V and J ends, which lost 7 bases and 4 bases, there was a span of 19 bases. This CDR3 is CATITAEAGVETQYF. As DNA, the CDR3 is TGTGCCACCATCACGGCGGAAGCGGGTGTAGAGACCCAGTACTTC.

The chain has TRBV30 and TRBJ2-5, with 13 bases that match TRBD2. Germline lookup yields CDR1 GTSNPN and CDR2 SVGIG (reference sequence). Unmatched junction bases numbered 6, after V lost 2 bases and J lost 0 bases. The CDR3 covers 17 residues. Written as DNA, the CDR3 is TGTGCCTGGAGTCCCGGGACTAGCGGGACGTACCAAGAGACCCAGTACTTC. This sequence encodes CAWSPGTSGTYQETQYF.